The sequence of this T cell receptor (beta chain) was determined in a study of shared clonotypes between healthy human individuals. Study background: A couple of female and a few male donors aged 18 to 49 were enrolled. Plates per donor: three CD4 naive, three CD4 memory, two CD8 naive, one CD8 memory.

Researchers divided each subset's genomic DNA evenly across several immunoSEQ plates. Data came from immunoSEQ multiplex PCR; TCRdb stores just in-frame clones and leaves some out. The profile shows around 330,000 clones, over 65% of them singletons. This clone appeared a few times. The source material was memory CD4+ T cells sorted from blood. Subset specified: CD45RA-negative fraction. The sequence was collected from a man aged 25-45 years in good health.

The CDR3 region is CASRPLAGQIDYEQYF. The DNA of the CDR3 is TGTGCCAGCAGGCCGCTAGCGGGACAGATAGACTACGAGCAGTACTTC. This chain connects TRBV7-2 to TRBJ2-7; TRBD2 agrees at 9 bases. Germline CDR1 SGHTA, CDR2 FQGNSA. V was pared by 6 bases and J by 3 bases, with 12 bases of the junction left unmatched. The CDR3 totals 16 residues.